The 21 T cell receptor beta chains below were found in one sample sequenced in a study of T cell repertoires in cytomegalovirus infection. Using its own MiXCR run on the reads, TCRdb lists one record per CDR3 protein. The repertoire holds 200,000 to 300,000 distinct CDR3 sequences, with roughly 13% as singletons. The sequencing sample was made of PBMCs. Receptor source: a human donor in good health (CMV status not recorded). Some clones in this sample may be carry-over from other donors' samples.

This clonotype was recorded at least ten times. The chain is built from TRBV19 and TRBJ2-2; TRBD2 might be the D (5 bases). With 10 bases removed from V and 5 bases from J, the gap between germline ends came to 23 bases. Germline V gene sequence: CDR1 LNHDA, CDR2 SQIVND (reference sequence). CDR3 length equals 16 residues. CDR3 amino acids: CATRRSLRPGTGELFF. DNA of the CDR3: TGTGCCACCCGCCGATCACTCCGCCCGGGGACCGGGGAGCTGTTTTTT.

This clonotype was picked up many times. The J gene is TRBJ2-7, the V gene TRBV12-3 or TRBV12-4; D may be TRBD1 or TRBD2 (5 bases each). This CDR3 has 15 residues. The ends were cut back, 0 bases at V and 6 bases at J, with 15 bases in the middle. The CDR3 reads CASSLAGTPGSEQYF. The CDR3, as DNA: TGTGCCAGCAGTTTAGCTGGGACCCCAGGGTCCGAGCAGTACTTC.

The chain employs TRBV19 and TRBJ2-7, with 8 bases that match TRBD2. V was clipped by 4 bases and J by 1 base; unmatched bases: 9. Germline CDR1 LNHDA, CDR2 SQIVND (reference sequence). The CDR3 extends over 16 amino acids. The CDR3 here is CASSNPRTSPSYEQYF. CDR3 DNA: TGTGCCAGTAGTAACCCCAGGACTAGCCCTTCCTACGAGCAGTACTTC.

The rearrangement uses TRBV10-2 and TRBJ1-1; TRBD1 matches 8 bases. Trimming cost V 2 bases and J 5 bases; bases outside gene matches: 4. The CDR3 contains 14 residues. Germline V gives CDR1 WSHSY, CDR2 SAAADI. CDR3 amino acids: CASSELRQGTEAFF. CDR3 sequence (DNA): TGCGCCAGCAGTGAGCTGCGACAGGGGACTGAAGCTTTCTTT.

This rearrangement joins TRBV10-3 to TRBJ1-2, with no clear D. Looked up from germline, CDR1 is ENHRY and CDR2 is SYGVKD. This CDR3 region has 15 residues. Trimming pared 0 bases from V and 0 bases from J, leaving 8 bases between. In DNA, the CDR3 is TGTGCCATCAGTGAGTCGACGGCCCCTAACTATGGCTACACCTTC. Amino acid sequence: CAISESTAPNYGYTF.

This clonotype was detected a few times. This chain joins TRBV20-1 and TRBJ2-3; D possibly uses TRBD1 or TRBD2 (6 bases each). Trimming took off 6 bases at V and 3 bases at J, with 16 bases between the two ends. In germline, CDR1 is DFQATT, CDR2 SNEGSKA (reference sequence). The CDR3 contains 14 residues. CDR3 sequence (DNA): TGCAGTGCGGACCCGGGGGCTAGTACAGATACGCAGTATTTT. It is translated as CSADPGASTDTQYF.

At least ten counts were recorded for this clonotype. This chain connects TRBV6-2 or TRBV6-3 to TRBJ2-1, with unresolved D. Germline lookup yields CDR1 MNHEY and CDR2 SVGEGT. This CDR3 contains 13 residues. V was trimmed by 2 bases and J by 8 bases, leaving 10 bases between them. The CDR3 DNA reads as TGTGCCAGCAGTTACATGAATCTGGATGAGCAGTTCTTC. Protein sequence: CASSYMNLDEQFF.

The DNA of the CDR3 is TGTGCCAGCATTGGGGGCGGCCGACCCTACAATGAGCAGTTCTTC. Encoded protein: CASIGGGRPYNEQFF. The chain has TRBV25-1 and TRBJ2-1, with D perhaps TRBD1 (6 bases). Germline V gene lookup returns CDR1 MGHDK and CDR2 SYGVNS. V lost 7 bases, J lost 2 bases, and 15 bases lay in between. The CDR3 totals 15 residues.

In this sample, this clonotype turned up many times. The chain joins TRBV12-3 or TRBV12-4 to TRBJ2-3; D perhaps matches TRBD2 (6 bases). Between the trimmed V and J ends, which lost 5 bases and 6 bases, there was a span of 21 bases. The CDR3 runs 16 residues. Here the CDR3 reads CASSELPGLNRDTQYF. CDR3 DNA sequence: TGTGCCAGCAGTGAATTACCGGGACTCAACCGGGATACGCAGTATTTT.

The CDR3 loop reads CASRAGTGNEKLFF. The CDR3 DNA reads TGTGCCAGCAGAGCCGGGACAGGGAATGAAAAACTGTTTTTT. This chain uses TRBV12-3 or TRBV12-4 with TRBJ1-4; 9 bases are shared with TRBD1. Unmatched junction bases numbered 4, after V lost 6 bases and J lost 5 bases. There are 14 residues in the CDR3.

This clonotype was picked up many times. The chain joins TRBV7-2 to TRBJ2-5, with 7 positions matching TRBD2. With V trimmed by 5 bases and J by 0 bases, 15 bases remained unmatched. Germline V CDR1 and CDR2: SGHTA, FQGNSA. The CDR3 has 18 amino acids. The CDR3 DNA reads as TGTGCCAGCAGCCCGGCGGGGGTAGCGGCCCCGTACCAAGAGACCCAGTACTTC. Encoded protein: CASSPAGVAAPYQETQYF.

The rearrangement uses TRBV5-1 and TRBJ1-1, with TRBD1 as a possible D gene (5 bases). There are 16 residues in the CDR3. Between the trimmed V and J ends, which lost 4 bases and 1 base, there was a span of 17 bases. Germline CDR1 is SGHRS and CDR2 is YFSETQ. CDR3 DNA sequence: TGCGCCAGCAGCCCACCCCGAAGGGGCTGGAACACTGAAGCTTTCTTT. This encodes CASSPPRRGWNTEAFF.

This clonotype was seen many times. The chain joins TRBV7-2 to TRBJ2-2, with 7 bases aligning to TRBD1. CDR3 length: 16 amino acids. V shed 5 bases, J shed 5 bases, and the junction held 11 bases outside the gene matches. Germline V gene data show CDR1 as SGHTA and CDR2 as FQGNSA. CDR3 DNA sequence: TGTGCCAGCAGCGTCAGGTCCAGGGGGTTAACCGGGGAGCTGTTTTTT. Translated: CASSVRSRGLTGELFF.

This chain joins TRBV7-4 and TRBJ2-7; 9 bases map to TRBD1. The ends lost 5 bases at V and 3 bases at J; junction bases unmatched: 5. Germline values: CDR1 SGHVT, CDR2 SQSDAQ. CDR3 length: 14 residues. Here the CDR3 DNA reads TGTGCCAGCAGCACTCCGGGACAGGGCTACGAGCAGTACTTC. Protein sequence: CASSTPGQGYEQYF.

The chain has TRBV6-6 and TRBJ1-4; perhaps TRBD1 as D (6 bases). CDR3 size: 14 residues. V shed 5 bases and J shed 3 bases, with 10 bases lying between them. Per germline, CDR1 MNHNY and CDR2 SVGAGI (reference sequence). The CDR3 loop is CASSTGQPNEKLFF. The CDR3 DNA reads as TGTGCCAGCAGTACCGGACAGCCTAATGAAAAACTGTTTTTT.

This clonotype was counted many times. The chain carries TRBV7-2 and TRBJ2-7; 11 bases fit TRBD2. The germline V gene has CDR1 SGHTA and CDR2 FQGNSA. There are 14 residues in the CDR3. V lost 5 bases, J lost 4 bases, and 4 bases stayed unmatched. Written as DNA, the CDR3 is TGTGCCAGCAGCGTCATAGCGGGAGGGTACGAGCAGTACTTC. Protein sequence: CASSVIAGGYEQYF.

This clonotype was detected many times. The chain carries TRBV7-2 and TRBJ2-1; D call uncertain. Between the trimmed V and J ends, which lost 5 bases and 8 bases, there was a span of 13 bases. Germline CDR1 reads SGHTA; CDR2 reads FQGNSA. This CDR3 is 13 amino acids long. CDR3 protein: CASSLGLGDEQFF. As DNA, the CDR3 is TGTGCCAGCAGCCTCGGGCTAGGCGATGAGCAGTTCTTC. Looking up the rest from reference TRBV7-2 and TRBJ2-1 gives the full variable domain: GAGVSQSPSNKVTEKGKDVELRCDPISGHTALYWYRQSLGQGLEFLIYFQGNSAPDKSGLPSDRFSAERTGGSVSTLTIQRTQQEDSAVYLCASSLGLGDEQFFGPGTRLTVL.

This clonotype was seen ten or more times. V gene TRBV12-3 or TRBV12-4 combines with J gene TRBJ1-1, with a weak D call TRBD1 (6 bases). The CDR3 consists of 15 residues. Deletions cut 6 bases from V and 6 bases from J, with 20 bases between. CDR3 loop: CASSLPGHLLAEAFF. In DNA, the CDR3 is TGTGCCAGCAGCCTTCCGGGACATCTCTTGGCTGAAGCTTTCTTT.

This clonotype was detected a few times. The chain combines TRBV19 with TRBJ1-4; unclear D gene. CDR1 LNHDA and CDR2 SQIVND come from the germline V gene (reference sequence). Trimming removed 7 bases at V and 8 bases at J, with 14 bases between. This CDR3 contains 13 residues. CDR3 region: CASTPLSREKLFF. As DNA, the CDR3 is TGTGCCAGTACCCCCCTCTCGAGGGAAAAACTGTTTTTT.

V is TRBV19 and J is TRBJ2-7, with TRBD1 identical over 9 bases. Losses at the gene ends were 4 bases for V and 2 bases for J; bases not matched to a gene: 3. Per germline, CDR1 LNHDA and CDR2 SQIVND (reference sequence). CDR3 size: 14 residues. This CDR3 reads CASSKDRGAYEQYF. The CDR3 coding sequence is TGTGCCAGTAGTAAGGACAGGGGAGCCTACGAGCAGTACTTC. The full variable domain, in which reference TRBV19 and TRBJ2-7 provide the parts outside the CDR3, is DGGITQSPKYLFRKEGQNVTLSCEQNLNHDAMYWYRQDPGQGLRLIYYSQIVNDFQKGDIAEGYSVSREKKESFPLTVTSAQKNPTAFYLCASSKDRGAYEQYFGPGTRLTVT.

The chain uses TRBV5-5 and TRBJ1-2; a possible D gene is TRBD1 (6 bases). Germline assignment: CDR1 SGHKS and CDR2 YYEKEE (reference sequence). V gave up 2 bases and J gave up 8 bases, with 13 bases separating them. This CDR3 spans 13 amino acids. CDR3 coding DNA: TGTGCCAGCAGCTTAGGGGGGGTAGGCGGCTACACCTTC. Its protein product is CASSLGGVGGYTF.